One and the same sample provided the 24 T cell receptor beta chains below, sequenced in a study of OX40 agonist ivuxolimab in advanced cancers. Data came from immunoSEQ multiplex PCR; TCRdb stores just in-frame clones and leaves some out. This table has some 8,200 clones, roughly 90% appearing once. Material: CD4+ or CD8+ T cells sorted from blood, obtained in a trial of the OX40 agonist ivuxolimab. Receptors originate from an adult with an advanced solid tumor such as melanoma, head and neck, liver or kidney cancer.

CDR3 coding DNA: TGCGCCAGCAGCCAAGAAGCGTCTAGCGGTCTTAACACAGATACGCAGTATTTT. Protein sequence: CASSQEASSGLNTDTQYF. The genes are TRBV4-1 and TRBJ2-3, with 7 bases identical to TRBD2. The V segment lost 0 bases and the J segment 2 bases; nucleotides outside the gene matches: 11. This CDR3 is built from 18 residues. Germline V CDR1 and CDR2: MGHRA, YSYEKL.

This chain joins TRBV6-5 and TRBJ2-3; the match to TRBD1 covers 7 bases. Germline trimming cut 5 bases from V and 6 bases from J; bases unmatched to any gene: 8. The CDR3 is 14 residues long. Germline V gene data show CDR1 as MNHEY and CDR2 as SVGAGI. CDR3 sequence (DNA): TGTGCCAGCAGTCGGACAGGAAGGGCGGATACGCAGTATTTT. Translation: CASSRTGRADTQYF.

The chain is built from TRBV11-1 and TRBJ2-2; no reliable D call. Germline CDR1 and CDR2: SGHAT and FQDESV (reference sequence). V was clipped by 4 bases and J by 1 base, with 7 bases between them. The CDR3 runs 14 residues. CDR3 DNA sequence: TGTGCCAGCAGCTCGGCAGGGAACACCGGGGAGCTGTTTTTT. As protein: CASSSAGNTGELFF.

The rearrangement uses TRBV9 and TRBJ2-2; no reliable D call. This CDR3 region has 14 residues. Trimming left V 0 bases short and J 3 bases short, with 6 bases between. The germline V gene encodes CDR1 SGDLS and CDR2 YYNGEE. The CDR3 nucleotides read TGTGCCAGCAGCGTAGCCACCCACACCGGGGAGCTGTTTTTT. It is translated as CASSVATHTGELFF.

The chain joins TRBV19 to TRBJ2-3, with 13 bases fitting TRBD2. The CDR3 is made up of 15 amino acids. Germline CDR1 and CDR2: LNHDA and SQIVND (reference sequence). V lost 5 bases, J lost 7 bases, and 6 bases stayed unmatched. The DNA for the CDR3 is TGTGCCAGTAGTCTGGGACTAGCGGGACGTAATACGCAGTATTTT. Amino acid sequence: CASSLGLAGRNTQYF. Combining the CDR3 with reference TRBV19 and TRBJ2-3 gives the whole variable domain DGGITQSPKYLFRKEGQNVTLSCEQNLNHDAMYWYRQDPGQGLRLIYYSQIVNDFQKGDIAEGYSVSREKKESFPLTVTSAQKNPTAFYLCASSLGLAGRNTQYFGPGTRLTVL.

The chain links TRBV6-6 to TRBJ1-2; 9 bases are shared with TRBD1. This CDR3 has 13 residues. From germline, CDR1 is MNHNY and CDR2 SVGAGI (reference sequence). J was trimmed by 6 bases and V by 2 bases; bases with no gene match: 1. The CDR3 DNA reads TGTGCCAGCAGTTACGGACAGGGGAATGGCTACACCTTC. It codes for CASSYGQGNGYTF.

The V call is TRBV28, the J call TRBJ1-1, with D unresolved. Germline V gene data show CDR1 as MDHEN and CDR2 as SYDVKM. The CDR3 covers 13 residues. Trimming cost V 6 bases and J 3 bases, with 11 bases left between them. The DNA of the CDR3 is TGTGCCAGCAGCCTGGACGCGGACACTGAAGCTTTCTTT. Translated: CASSLDADTEAFF.

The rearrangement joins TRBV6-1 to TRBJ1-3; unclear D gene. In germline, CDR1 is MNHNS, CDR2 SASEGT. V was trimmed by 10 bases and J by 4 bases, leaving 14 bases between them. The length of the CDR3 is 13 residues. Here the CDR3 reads CATTREAGNTIYF. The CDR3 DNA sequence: TGTGCCACTACGCGGGAGGCCGGAAACACCATATATTTT.

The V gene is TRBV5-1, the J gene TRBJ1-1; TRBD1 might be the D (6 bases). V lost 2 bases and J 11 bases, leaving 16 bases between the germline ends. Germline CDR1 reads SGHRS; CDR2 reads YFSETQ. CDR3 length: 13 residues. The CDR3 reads CASSLSVYQGAFF. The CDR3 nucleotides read TGCGCCAGCAGCTTATCTGTATACCAGGGGGCTTTCTTT.

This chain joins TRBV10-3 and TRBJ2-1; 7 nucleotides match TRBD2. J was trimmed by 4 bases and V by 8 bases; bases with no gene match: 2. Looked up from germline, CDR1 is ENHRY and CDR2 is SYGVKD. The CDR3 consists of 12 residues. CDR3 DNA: TGTGCCATCGCTAGCGGTTACAATGAGCAGTTCTTC. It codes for CAIASGYNEQFF.

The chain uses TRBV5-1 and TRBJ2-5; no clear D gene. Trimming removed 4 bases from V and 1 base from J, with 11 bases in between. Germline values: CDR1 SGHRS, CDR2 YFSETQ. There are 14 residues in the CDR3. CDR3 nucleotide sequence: TGCGCCAGCAGCGGGTCAAAGTTCCAAGAGACCCAGTACTTC. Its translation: CASSGSKFQETQYF.

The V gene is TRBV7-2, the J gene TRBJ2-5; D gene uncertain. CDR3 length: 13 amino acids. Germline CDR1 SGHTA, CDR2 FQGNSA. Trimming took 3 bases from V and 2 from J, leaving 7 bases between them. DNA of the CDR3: TGTGCCAGCAGCTTGGCAATTCAAGAGACCCAGTACTTC. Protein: CASSLAIQETQYF.

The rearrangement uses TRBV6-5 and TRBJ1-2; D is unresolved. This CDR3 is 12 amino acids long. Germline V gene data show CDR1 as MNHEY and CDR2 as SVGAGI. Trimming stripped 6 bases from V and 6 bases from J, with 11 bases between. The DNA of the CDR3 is TGTGCCAGCAGCCTCAAGGGAAATGGCTACACCTTC. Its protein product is CASSLKGNGYTF.

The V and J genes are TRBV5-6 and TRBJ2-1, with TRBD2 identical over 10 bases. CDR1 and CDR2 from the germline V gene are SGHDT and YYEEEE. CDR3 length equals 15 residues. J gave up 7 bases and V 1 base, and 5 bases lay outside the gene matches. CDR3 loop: CASSLTLAGENEQFF. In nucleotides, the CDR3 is TGTGCCAGCAGCTTGACCCTAGCGGGGGAAAATGAGCAGTTCTTC.

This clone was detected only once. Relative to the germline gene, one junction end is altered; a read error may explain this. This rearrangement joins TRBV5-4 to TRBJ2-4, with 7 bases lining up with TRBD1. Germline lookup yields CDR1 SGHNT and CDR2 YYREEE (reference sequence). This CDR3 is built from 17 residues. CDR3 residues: CASSLGANRGAQNIQYF. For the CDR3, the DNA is TGTGCCAGCAGCTTGGGGGCAAACAGGGGAGCCCAAAACATTCAGTACTTC.

The CDR3 DNA sequence: TGCGCCAGCAGCTTGTCCGCTTACAATGAGCAGTTCTTC. Protein product: CASSLSAYNEQFF. V is TRBV5-1 and J is TRBJ2-1, with D unresolved. CDR1 is SGHRS and CDR2 is YFSETQ in the germline V gene. This CDR3 has 13 residues. The germline V and J ends were trimmed by 1 base and 4 bases, with 6 bases remaining between them. Drawing the rest from reference TRBV5-1 and TRBJ2-1, the complete variable domain is KAGVTQTPRYLIKTRGQQVTLSCSPISGHRSVSWYQQTPGQGLQFLFEYFSETQRNKGNFPGRFSGRQFSNSRSEMNVSTLELGDSALYLCASSLSAYNEQFFGPGTRLTVL.

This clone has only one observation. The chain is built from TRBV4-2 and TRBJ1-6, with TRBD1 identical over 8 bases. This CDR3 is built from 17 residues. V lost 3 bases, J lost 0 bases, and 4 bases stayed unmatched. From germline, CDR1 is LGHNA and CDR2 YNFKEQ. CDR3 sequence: CASSQWTGSSYNSPLHF. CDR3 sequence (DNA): TGTGCCAGCAGCCAGTGGACAGGGAGCTCCTATAATTCACCCCTCCACTTT.

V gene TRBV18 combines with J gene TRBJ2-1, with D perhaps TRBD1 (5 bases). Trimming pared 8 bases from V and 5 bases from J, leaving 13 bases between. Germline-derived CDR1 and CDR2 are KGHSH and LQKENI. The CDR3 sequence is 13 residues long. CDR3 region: CASALGQHNEQFF. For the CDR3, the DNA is TGTGCCAGCGCCCTGGGGCAGCACAATGAGCAGTTCTTC.

CDR3 residues: CASSQERGEGGNTIYF. Here the CDR3 DNA reads TGCGCCAGCAGCCAAGAACGGGGCGAGGGGGGAAACACCATATATTTT. The chain links TRBV4-3 to TRBJ1-3, with D perhaps matching TRBD1 (5 bases). CDR3 length equals 16 residues. The germline V and J ends were trimmed by 0 bases and 4 bases, with 13 bases remaining between them. Per the germline V gene, CDR1 is LGHNA and CDR2 is YSLEER.

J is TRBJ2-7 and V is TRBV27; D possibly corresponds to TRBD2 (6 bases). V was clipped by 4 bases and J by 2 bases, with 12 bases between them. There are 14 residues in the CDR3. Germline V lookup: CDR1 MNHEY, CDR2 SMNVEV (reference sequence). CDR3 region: CASSSPGLTYEQYF. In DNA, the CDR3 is TGTGCCAGCAGTTCGCCGGGACTCACCTACGAGCAGTACTTC.

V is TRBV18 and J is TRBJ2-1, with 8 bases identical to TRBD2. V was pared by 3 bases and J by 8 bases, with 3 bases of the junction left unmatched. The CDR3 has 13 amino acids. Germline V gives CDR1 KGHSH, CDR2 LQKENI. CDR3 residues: CASSPGLVDEQFF. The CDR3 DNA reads TGTGCCAGCTCACCGGGACTAGTCGATGAGCAGTTCTTC. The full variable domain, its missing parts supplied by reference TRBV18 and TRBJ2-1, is NAGVMQNPRHLVRRRGQEARLRCSPMKGHSHVYWYRQLPEEGLKFMVYLQKENIIDESGMPKERFSAEFPKEGPSILRIQQVVRGDSAAYFCASSPGLVDEQFFGPGTRLTVL.

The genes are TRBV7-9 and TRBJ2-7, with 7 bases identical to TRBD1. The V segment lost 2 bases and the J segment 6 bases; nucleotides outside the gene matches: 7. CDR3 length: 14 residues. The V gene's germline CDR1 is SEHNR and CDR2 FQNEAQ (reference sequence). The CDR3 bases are TGTGCCAGCAGCTTACCGGGACAGAGAGGCGAGCAGTACTTC. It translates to CASSLPGQRGEQYF.

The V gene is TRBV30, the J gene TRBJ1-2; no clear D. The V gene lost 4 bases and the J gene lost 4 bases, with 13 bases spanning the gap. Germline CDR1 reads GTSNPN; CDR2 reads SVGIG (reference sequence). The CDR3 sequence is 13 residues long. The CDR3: CAWMSRRGYGYTF. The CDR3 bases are TGTGCCTGGATGAGCAGAAGAGGCTATGGCTACACCTTC.

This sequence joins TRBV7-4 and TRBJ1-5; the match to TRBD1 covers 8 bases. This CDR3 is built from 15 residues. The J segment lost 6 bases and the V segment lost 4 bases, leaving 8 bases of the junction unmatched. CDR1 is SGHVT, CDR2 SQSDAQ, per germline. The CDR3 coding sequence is TGTGCCAGCAGCTCAAGGGACAGGTCGTCTCAGCCCCAGCATTTT. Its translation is CASSSRDRSSQPQHF.